These 13 T cell receptor beta chains were all obtained from the same sample, sequenced in a study of CD8 T cells in Susac syndrome. With random hexamers, reverse transcription was performed on about 0.45 to 1 ug of RNA. Each CDR3 protein is one row after TCRdb ran MiXCR on the immunoSEQ multiplex PCR reads. The sample has 130,000 or so distinct CDR3 sequences, around 91% seen once. Input material: CD8+ T cells from PBMCs. These receptors came from a human donor with multiple sclerosis.

The V call is TRBV4-1, the J call TRBJ2-3; TRBD1 matches 9 bases. The CDR3 spans 15 residues. CDR1 and CDR2 (germline): MGHRA, YSYEKL. Trimming took 4 bases from V and 4 from J; bases not matched to a gene: 6. CDR3 coding DNA: TGCGCCAGCAGCCGGACAGGGGACGATGCAGATACGCAGTATTTT. Translating gives CASSRTGDDADTQYF.

The V and J genes are TRBV30 and TRBJ2-1; tentatively, D is TRBD1 or TRBD2 (5 bases each). V was cut by 5 bases and J by 4 bases, with 12 bases left in between. The germline V gene has CDR1 GTSNPN and CDR2 SVGIG (reference sequence). This CDR3 has 13 residues. CDR3 bases: TGTGCCTGGTCACCGGGACCATACAATGAGCAGTTCTTC. This translates into CAWSPGPYNEQFF. Drawing the rest from reference TRBV30 and TRBJ2-1, the complete variable domain is SQTIHQWPATLVQPVGSPLSLECTVEGTSNPNLYWYRQAAGRGLQLLFYSVGIGQISSEVPQNLSASRPQDRQFILSSKKLLLSDSGFYLCAWSPGPYNEQFFGPGTRLTVL.

This chain uses TRBV7-9 with TRBJ2-1; 8 bases are a match to TRBD2. The germline V gene encodes CDR1 SEHNR and CDR2 FQNEAQ (reference sequence). V dropped 3 bases and J dropped 6; count of bases not matched to a gene: 10. The CDR3 has 16 amino acids. The CDR3 DNA follows: TGTGCCAGCAGCTTCGGTAGTACTAGCGGTATCAATGAGCAGTTCTTC. It encodes CASSFGSTSGINEQFF.

In DNA form, the CDR3 reads TGTGCCAGCAGCTTGGTAGCCGGGAGAAGCTACGAGCAGTACTTC. Translating it yields CASSLVAGRSYEQYF. V is TRBV5-4 and J is TRBJ2-7, with D tentatively TRBD2 (6 bases). The ends were cut back, 0 bases at V and 3 bases at J, with 13 bases in the middle. Germline-derived CDR1 and CDR2 are SGHNT and YYREEE (reference sequence). CDR3 length: 15 amino acids.

The chain combines TRBV27 with TRBJ1-2, with D perhaps TRBD1 (5 bases). Trimming pared 6 bases from V and 6 bases from J, leaving 14 bases between. The CDR3 runs 13 residues. CDR1 is MNHEY, CDR2 SMNVEV, per germline (reference sequence). CDR3 residues: CASSATVEDGYTF. The CDR3 nucleotides are TGTGCCAGCAGCGCGACAGTGGAGGATGGCTACACCTTC.

The chain joins TRBV3-1 to TRBJ1-5; D is ambiguous. This CDR3 has 15 amino acids. The V gene lost 6 bases and the J gene lost 5 bases, with 17 bases spanning the gap. Germline CDR1 LGHDT, CDR2 YNNKEL (reference sequence). The CDR3 nucleotides are TGTGCCAGCAGATACAGAGGTGGTTGTGATCAGCCCCAGCATTTT. It encodes CASRYRGGCDQPQHF. Filled out from reference TRBV3-1 and TRBJ1-5, the complete variable domain reads DTAVSQTPKYLVTQMGNDKSIKCEQNLGHDTMYWYKQDSKKFLKIMFSYNNKELIINETVPNRFSPKSPDKAHLNLHINSLELGDSAVYFCASRYRGGCDQPQHFGDGTRLSIL.

The chain is built from TRBV27 and TRBJ2-5; 7 positions match TRBD2. Germline V gene data show CDR1 as MNHEY and CDR2 as SMNVEV (reference sequence). The CDR3 loop spans 12 amino acids. The V gene end was trimmed by 8 bases and the J gene end by 7 bases; junction bases not matched to a gene: 7. The CDR3 sequence: CASGTTRGTQYF. DNA for the CDR3: TGTGCCAGCGGGACTACCCGAGGGACCCAGTACTTC.

CDR3 bases: TGTGCCAGCAGCCAAGATCGGTACAGATCCTACGAGCAGTACTTC. It yields the protein CASSQDRYRSYEQYF. This chain joins TRBV4-2 and TRBJ2-7, with D unresolved. The CDR3 extends over 15 amino acids. Germline values: CDR1 LGHNA, CDR2 YNFKEQ. V lost 0 bases to trimming and J lost 1 base, with 10 bases between them.

The J gene is TRBJ1-1, the V gene TRBV20-1, with 8 bases aligning to TRBD1. The CDR3 length is 15 residues. V dropped 3 bases and J dropped 1; count of bases not matched to a gene: 7. CDR1 is DFQATT, CDR2 SNEGSKA, per germline (reference sequence). The CDR3 coding sequence is TGCAGTGCTAGTAGACAGGGGAGACCGAACACTGAAGCTTTCTTT. This gives the protein CSASRQGRPNTEAFF.

The chain has TRBV5-1 and TRBJ2-7; maybe TRBD2 (5 bases). V shed 5 bases and J shed 0 bases, with 15 bases lying between them. CDR1 is SGHRS and CDR2 is YFSETQ in the germline V gene. The CDR3 consists of 15 residues. As DNA, the CDR3 is TGCGCCAGCAGGGCCATCTTGGGGAGCTCCTACGAGCAGTACTTC. Its protein product is CASRAILGSSYEQYF.

J is TRBJ2-5 and V is TRBV27; no firm D call. The germline CDR1 and CDR2 sequences are MNHEY and SMNVEV (reference sequence). Trimming took 4 bases from V and 5 from J, leaving 11 bases between them. The CDR3 is 13 residues long. CDR3 sequence (DNA): TGTGCCAGCAGTTCGGACGGACCGGAGACCCAGTACTTC. Its translation: CASSSDGPETQYF.

The chain is built from TRBV6-4 and TRBJ1-1; possible D gene TRBD1, 5 bases. V dropped 10 bases and J dropped 11 bases, with 20 bases sitting between them. The CDR3 extends over 12 amino acids. Germline V gene lookup returns CDR1 MRHNA and CDR2 SNTAGT. The CDR3 reads CATRDPQERAFF. CDR3 nucleotide sequence: TGTGCCACCAGGGATCCCCAGGAAAGGGCTTTCTTT.

The chain has TRBV12-3 or TRBV12-4 and TRBJ2-2; 11 bases map to TRBD1. The V gene end was trimmed by 7 bases and the J gene end by 2 bases; junction bases not matched to a gene: 3. This CDR3 comprises 15 residues. The CDR3 DNA is TGTGCCAGCACTTGGACAGGGGGCAACACCGGGGAGCTGTTTTTT. Its protein product is CASTWTGGNTGELFF.